This T cell receptor (beta chain) appears in the sequencing data of a study of human T cells and chemical hapten exposure. Germline V gene data show CDR1 as MNHNY and CDR2 as SVGAGI (reference sequence). This CDR3 spans 15 amino acids. Germline trimming cut 6 bases from V and 6 bases from J; bases unmatched to any gene: 9. From the RACE reads, TCRdb called clonotypes with MiXCR, one entry per CDR3 protein. The data hold tens of thousands of distinct CDR3 sequences, with about a tenth observed a single time. Time point indicated: patch test 1, 2 weeks after DPC sensitization. Documented treatment: therapeutic diphenylcyclopropenone sensitization with weekly scalp DPC. This clonotype was seen repeatedly, ten times or more.

The sample in question was whole blood, obtained in connection with sensitization to the hapten diphenylcyclopropenone (DPC). The receptor was isolated from a woman in her thirties or forties with alopecia areata. Some clones in this sample may be carry-over from other donors' samples. The chain carries TRBV6-6 and TRBJ2-2; 8 positions agree with TRBD1. The CDR3 DNA is TGTGCCAGCAGGGAGGGACAGGCGGAGGCCGGGGAGCTGTTTTTT. As protein: CASREGQAEAGELFF.